This entry features one TCR beta chain sequence. Its target antigen remains unknown. The sample holds no much larger clone one base away, and base qualities are not on file. These data come from a study of tissue T cells after allogeneic stem cell transplantation (dated by TCRdb to the early 2020s). In terms of the full investigation: Grafts from donors were received by all GVHD patients, with several grafts being unmodified and three being CD34-selected to deplete T cells. The human part of the study was a prospective observational study with no blinding and no randomization. When multiple samples of a tissue existed, pathologist review of H&E sections prioritized samples with histologically apparent lymphocytes for sequencing. Using research autopsies of patients with and without GVHD, plus mouse models of GVHD, the study profiled TCR beta repertoires across many tissues.

According to the study, the label for this sample's time point signals: human tissue collected at research (rapid) autopsy. Over an approximately three-year period, about seven adult allo-HCT recipients who had steroid-refractory GVHD were prospectively enrolled in a research-autopsy study. Gastrointestinal GVHD was present in all GVHD patients, each of whom received several lines of GVHD-directed therapy, and about 5 of these patients also had skin involvement. After a median post-mortem interval of about 9.1 hours, autopsy tissues were collected, including GI sites from esophagus to rectum, liver, skin, and lymphoid organs such as spleen. Each autopsy specimen was bisected, with one portion flash-frozen in liquid nitrogen and the remainder formalin-fixed, and the outer muscle layers of GI specimens were removed. Genomic DNA was extracted from frozen tissues using the Mag-Bind Blood & Tissue DNA HDQ 96 Kit on a Chemagic 360 or the DNeasy Blood & Tissue Kit. Because of concern about red blood cell contamination, extracted DNA was further purified using the Genomic DNA Clean & Concentrator-25 kit.

The protocol used for the library was the immunoSEQ multiplex PCR assay. Adaptive Biotechnologies performed the TCRbeta CDR3 sequencing at survey depth and reported CDR3 sequences, V/J genes, productive frequency and template counts. Amplification of TCR beta CDR3 regions started from genomic DNA instead of RNA. As for the original processing: Jensen-Shannon divergence was used to quantify pairwise repertoire overlap between tissues, with a value of 1 meaning complete divergence and a value of 0 meaning identical repertoires. Tissues were clustered by single-linkage agglomerative hierarchical clustering of pairwise JSD values, and the clustering results were displayed as dendrograms. All patient samples were analyzed with GLIPH2 using simulation_depth 1000, kmer_min_depth 3 and cdr3_length_cutoff 8, and only groups containing more than two unique CDR3s were kept. A standardized tissue-overlap score extrapolated Jaccard GLIPH-group overlap across patients to a standard repertoire size of 1000 clones. Linear mixed-effect models, with tissue included as a fixed effect and individual included as a random effect, were used to assess associations of diversity with clinical or experimental variables. TCRdb limited this immuneACCESS table to in-frame rearrangements with V and J called. A share of clones is missing; checked studies link under half to unresolved V genes, and the rest is unexplained. Clone size and V and J calls were adopted from that table, with D and trimming inferred from the DNA. The sample profile shows 2,500 or so clones; about 71% of them were found once. Together, the top ten hold roughly 15% of the sample.

What the authors observed across the whole study: Not many T cell clones showed up in more than one patient, yet clustering based on motifs uncovered repertoire signatures that were shared across patients in a tissue-specific way. Within patients, how anatomically similar the tissues were was a key factor in shaping TCR repertoire composition, regardless of disease or transplant status. The study did not determine which tissue TCRs were alloreactive or antigen-specific, and some clones might have been persisting host cells. In both patients and mice, only a limited portion of the TCR repertoire detected in tissues was captured by blood and spleen T cells. A small and clinically heterogeneous patient cohort was studied, and sampling depth was acknowledged as a limitation.

This sequence originates from a male patient at least 60 years old with steroid-refractory graft-versus-host disease after an allogeneic stem cell transplant. Following a transplant, some T lymphocytes may have been derived from the graft donor. The sample in question was colon tissue, obtained at autopsy.

The base sequence is TGTGCCAGCAGCTTAGCAGGCAAACCGGACTACGAGCAGTACTTC. Its coded protein is CASSLAGKPDYEQYF. The V gene is TRBV11-2 and the J gene is TRBJ2-7, with no confident D gene call. The CDR3, cysteine through phenylalanine, is 15 amino acids long. Left in the record is the CDR3 DNA by itself, 45 bases read in frame from the first base. Taken from the germline V gene, the CDR1 and CDR2 loops are SGHAT and FQNNGV. V is cut by 1 base and J by 3 bases, and the space between the germline ends is 13 bases.